The 9 T cell receptor beta chains listed next were all sequenced from one sample in a study of T cell responses to AZD1222 COVID-19 vaccine. Sequencing was performed with immunoSEQ multiplex PCR; in TCRdb, only in-frame clones are kept and a portion is missing. Of more than 100,000 clones in the sample, around 90% are singletons; the top ten hold 7% to 8.5%. This material consisted of peripheral blood, taken on day 0 of AZD1222 vaccination. These receptors originate from an adult in good health.

The chain joins TRBV4-1 to TRBJ1-2, with a possible D match to TRBD1 (5 bases). V gave up 1 base and J gave up 1 base, with 10 bases separating them. This CDR3 has 15 residues. CDR1 and CDR2 (germline): MGHRA, YSYEKL. As DNA, the CDR3 is TGCGCCAGCAGCCAAGGAGGGACCCTTAACTATGGCTACACCTTC. Translating gives CASSQGGTLNYGYTF.

The rearrangement links TRBV19 to TRBJ1-5; 11 bases line up with TRBD1. This CDR3 contains 15 residues. Germline V gene lookup returns CDR1 LNHDA and CDR2 SQIVND (reference sequence). With V trimmed by 3 bases and J by 6 bases, 4 bases remained unmatched. The CDR3 loop reads CASSIRTGGSQPQHF. The CDR3 DNA is TGTGCCAGTAGTATTAGGACAGGGGGCTCTCAGCCCCAGCATTTT.

The rearrangement uses TRBV6-5 and TRBJ2-7; D call uncertain. CDR1 MNHEY and CDR2 SVGAGI come from the germline V gene. Between the trimmed V and J ends, which lost 0 bases and 6 bases, there was a span of 9 bases. This CDR3 has 13 amino acids. CDR3 in DNA: TGTGCCAGCAGTTACTCGAATCGTCTCGAGCAGTACTTC. Its protein is CASSYSNRLEQYF.

V gene TRBV19 combines with J gene TRBJ1-5; D might be TRBD1 (6 bases). V gave up 7 bases and J gave up 0 bases, with 10 bases separating them. From germline, CDR1 is LNHDA and CDR2 SQIVND (reference sequence). The CDR3 runs 14 residues. In DNA form, the CDR3 reads TGTGCCAGTACCATCAGGGGTAGCAATCAGCCCCAGCATTTT. Translation gives CASTIRGSNQPQHF.

The count of this clone is one. The CDR3 loop is CASSTMTGYSYNEQFF. Here the CDR3 DNA reads TGTGCCAGTAGTACTATGACAGGCTACTCCTACAATGAGCAGTTCTTC. The chain couples TRBV19 to TRBJ2-1; TRBD1 is a possible D gene (6 bases). V gave up 4 bases and J gave up 0 bases, with 13 bases separating them. The CDR3 covers 16 residues. CDR1 and CDR2 from the germline V gene are LNHDA and SQIVND (reference sequence).

The gene calls are TRBV6-1 and TRBJ2-5; 7 bases are a match to TRBD1. Germline V CDR1 and CDR2: MNHNS, SASEGT. The CDR3 is made up of 15 amino acids. J was trimmed by 5 bases and V by 0 bases; bases with no gene match: 6. The CDR3 sequence is CASSEARGLGETQYF. Written as DNA, the CDR3 is TGTGCCAGCAGTGAAGCGAGGGGGCTTGGGGAGACCCAGTACTTC.

For this clone: The same CDR3 can be traced to other DNA sequences in this sample. V and J are TRBV9 and TRBJ2-3; D gene unclear. Germline CDR1 reads SGDLS; CDR2 reads YYNGEE. This CDR3 comprises 12 residues. Deletions cut 2 bases from V and 0 bases from J, with 1 base between. CDR3 region: CASSVSTDTQYF. Written as DNA, the CDR3 is TGTGCCAGCAGCGTTAGCACAGATACGCAGTATTTT.

The chain links TRBV6-1 to TRBJ2-7, with 7 bases lining up with TRBD2. V gave up 0 bases and J gave up 1 base; unmatched junction bases: 6. Germline lookup yields CDR1 MNHNS and CDR2 SASEGT. This CDR3 is built from 16 residues. CDR3 sequence: CASSEAVGGGSYEQYF. CDR3 DNA: TGTGCCAGCAGTGAAGCCGTGGGGGGAGGGTCCTACGAGCAGTACTTC.

CDR3: CASGEGGNYGYTF. CDR3 coding DNA: TGTGCCAGCGGGGAAGGGGGTAACTATGGCTACACCTTC. This chain joins TRBV28 and TRBJ1-2; TRBD1 is a possible D gene (6 bases). The CDR3 is made up of 13 amino acids. Trimming removed 8 bases from V and 1 base from J, with 11 bases in between. Germline V gene sequence: CDR1 MDHEN, CDR2 SYDVKM.